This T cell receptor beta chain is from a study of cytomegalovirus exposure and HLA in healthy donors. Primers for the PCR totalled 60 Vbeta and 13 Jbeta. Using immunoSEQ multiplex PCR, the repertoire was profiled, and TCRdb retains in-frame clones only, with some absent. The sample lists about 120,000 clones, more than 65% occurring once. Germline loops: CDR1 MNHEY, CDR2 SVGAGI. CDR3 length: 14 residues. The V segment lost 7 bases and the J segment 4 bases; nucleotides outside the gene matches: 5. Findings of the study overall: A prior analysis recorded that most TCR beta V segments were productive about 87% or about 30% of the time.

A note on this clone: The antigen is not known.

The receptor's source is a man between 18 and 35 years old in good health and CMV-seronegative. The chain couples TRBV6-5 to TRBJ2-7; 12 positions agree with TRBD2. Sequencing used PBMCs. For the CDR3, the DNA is TGTGCCAGCACCCCGGGACTAGCGGGTTACGAGCAGTACTTC. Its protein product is CASTPGLAGYEQYF.